This record concerns one T cell receptor beta chain sequence. The sample originates from a study of blood T cell repertoires in COVID-19. Whole-study context: Both acute and convalescent COVID-19 samples were obtained from the United States, Italy and Spain.

Participants spanned ages about 18 to 90 years and resided in about two dozen US areas. The study assigned cohorts using participant-reported clinical history. Contact with a PCR-confirmed or clinician-diagnosed COVID-19 case occurred within 2 weeks of entry. This CDR3 region has 13 residues. The germline CDR1 and CDR2 sequences are GTSNPN and SVGIG (reference sequence). The V gene lost 1 base and the J gene lost 3 bases, with 9 bases spanning the gap. This table comes from immunoSEQ multiplex PCR, and its TCRdb copy is limited to in-frame clones, with some not included. The data show 65,000 or so clones, approximately 70% seen once.

The source material was PBMCs or T cells enriched from blood (not recorded which). The clonotype comes from a woman aged 60 to 75 who had been exposed to COVID-19. This sequence joins TRBV30 and TRBJ1-1; a possible D gene is TRBD1 (5 bases). The CDR3 loop reads CAWSARGDTEAFF. The CDR3 nucleotides read TGTGCCTGGAGTGCCCGGGGGGACACTGAAGCTTTCTTT.